A single T cell receptor beta chain is shown here with its context. This entry is derived from a study of spatial heterogeneity in lung cancer. Time point described: blood at routine non-recurrence follow-up after resection. Researchers sequenced whole RNA taken from tumor, nontumor lung or frozen PBMC without sorting. TCRdb called the 5' RACE reads again in MiXCR, with one record for every CDR3 protein. The profile covers tens of thousands of distinct CDR3 sequences, with roughly a tenth appearing a single time and over 25% taken by the ten largest. Germline CDR1 SGHRS, CDR2 YFSETQ. This CDR3 has 15 residues. Trimming left V 0 bases short and J 2 bases short, with 10 bases between.

The rearrangement joins TRBV5-1 to TRBJ2-3; D uncertain. The sample in question was PBMCs, obtained at follow-up. This TCR came from a female donor with early-stage non-small cell lung cancer. The CDR3 reads CASSLGVATTDTQYF. CDR3 DNA sequence: TGCGCCAGCAGCTTGGGGGTAGCAACCACAGATACGCAGTATTTT.